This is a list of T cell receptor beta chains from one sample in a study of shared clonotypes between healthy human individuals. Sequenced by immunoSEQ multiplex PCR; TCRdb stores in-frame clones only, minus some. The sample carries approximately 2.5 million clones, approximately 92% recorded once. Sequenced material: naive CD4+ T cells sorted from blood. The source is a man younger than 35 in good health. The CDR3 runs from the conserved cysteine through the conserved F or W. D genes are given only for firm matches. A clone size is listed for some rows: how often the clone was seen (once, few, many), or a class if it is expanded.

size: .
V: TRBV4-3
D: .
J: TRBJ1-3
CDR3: CASSQERGNTIYF
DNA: TGCGCCAGCAGCCAAGAGCGGGGAAACACCATATATTTT

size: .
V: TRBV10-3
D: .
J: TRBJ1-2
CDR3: CAISDSTFGYTF
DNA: TGTGCCATCAGTGACAGCACTTTCGGCTACACCTTC

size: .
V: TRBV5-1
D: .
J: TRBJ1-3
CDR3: CASSLGTSGNTIYF
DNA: TGCGCCAGCAGCTTGGGAACCTCTGGAAACACCATATATTTT

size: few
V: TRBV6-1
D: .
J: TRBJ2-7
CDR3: CASSEGNYEQYF
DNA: TGTGCCAGCAGTGAAGGTAACTACGAGCAGTACTTC

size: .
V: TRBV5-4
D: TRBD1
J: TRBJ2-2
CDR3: CASSHSTGAMTGELFF
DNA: TGTGCCAGCAGCCACTCGACAGGGGCTATGACAGGGGAGCTGTTTTTT

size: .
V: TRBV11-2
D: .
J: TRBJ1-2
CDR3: CASSPIYQGTGYTF
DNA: TGTGCCAGCAGCCCAATCTACCAGGGAACTGGCTACACCTTC

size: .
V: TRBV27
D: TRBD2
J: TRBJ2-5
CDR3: CASLPGLALQETQYF
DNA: TGTGCCAGCTTGCCGGGACTAGCGCTACAAGAGACCCAGTACTTC

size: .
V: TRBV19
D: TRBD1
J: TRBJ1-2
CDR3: CASSILKPGGLDGYTF
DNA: TGTGCCAGTAGTATCTTGAAGCCAGGGGGCTTGGATGGCTACACCTTC

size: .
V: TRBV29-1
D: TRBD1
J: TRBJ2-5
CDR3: CSVKGDSVNEQYF
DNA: TGCAGCGTGAAGGGGGACAGCGTTAATGAGCAGTACTTC

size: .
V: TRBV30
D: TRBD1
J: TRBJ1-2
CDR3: CAWSASTGYGYTF
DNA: TGTGCCTGGAGTGCCTCGACAGGGTATGGCTACACCTTC

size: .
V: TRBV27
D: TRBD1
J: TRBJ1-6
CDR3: CASSTPQGAGSLRYNSPLHF
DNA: TGTGCCAGCAGTACGCCCCAGGGGGCCGGGAGTTTGAGGTATAATTCACCCCTCCACTTT

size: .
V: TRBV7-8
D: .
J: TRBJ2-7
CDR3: CASTSERFSYEQYF
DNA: TGTGCCAGCACCTCGGAGCGGTTCTCCTACGAGCAGTACTTC

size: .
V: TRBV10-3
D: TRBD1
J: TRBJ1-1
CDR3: CAISGLGTGAPEAFF
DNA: TGTGCCATCAGTGGTCTAGGGACAGGAGCTCCTGAAGCTTTCTTT

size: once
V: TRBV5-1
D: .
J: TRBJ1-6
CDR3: CASSLTGTRSSYNSPLHF
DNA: TGCGCCAGCAGCTTGACAGGGACCAGGAGCTCCTATAATTCACCCCTCCACTTT

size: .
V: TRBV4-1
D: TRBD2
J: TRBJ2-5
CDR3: CASSQERVLAGQETQYF
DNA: TGCGCCAGCAGCCAAGAGAGAGTGCTAGCGGGGCAAGAGACCCAGTACTTC

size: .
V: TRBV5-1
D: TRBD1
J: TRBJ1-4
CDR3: CASSVTGGLNEKLFF
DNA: TGCGCCAGCAGCGTGACAGGGGGTCTGAATGAAAAACTGTTTTTT

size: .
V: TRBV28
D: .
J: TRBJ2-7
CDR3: CASSRVYEQYF
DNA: TGTGCCAGCAGCCGGGTATACGAGCAGTACTTC

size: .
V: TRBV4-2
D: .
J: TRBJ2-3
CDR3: CASSQDRYKTSTDTQYF
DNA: TGTGCCAGCAGCCAAGATCGGTACAAGACTAGCACAGATACGCAGTATTTT

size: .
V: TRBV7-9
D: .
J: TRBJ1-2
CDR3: CASSLAEGGAYGYTF
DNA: TGTGCCAGCAGCTTAGCGGAGGGAGGGGCCTATGGCTACACCTTC

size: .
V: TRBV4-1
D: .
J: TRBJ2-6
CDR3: CASSHTGTLSSGANVLTF
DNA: TGCGCCAGCAGCCACACCGGGACACTATCCTCTGGGGCCAACGTCCTGACTTTC